This T cell receptor beta chain was sequenced in a study of graft-versus-host responses after intestinal transplantation (dated by TCRdb to the early 2020s). Broadly, across the study: Multivisceral, liver-intestinal, or isolated intestinal transplants were received by the recipients. After intestinal transplantation, graft-versus-host and host-versus-graft alloreactive T cell clones were followed in the graft, circulation and bone marrow using bulk TCR-beta CDR3 sequencing. All recipients received anti-thymocyte globulin induction followed by maintenance tacrolimus and steroids for around three years. To identify alloreactive clones, pre-transplant mixed lymphocyte reaction products were sequenced and compared with unstimulated pre-transplant donor and recipient T cells. A cohort of about two dozen intestinal transplant recipients, including one retransplant, was enrolled, and a few patients lacking pretransplant specimens were excluded. Instead of going to the commercial service, samples from a few later patients were sequenced in-house on an Illumina MiSeq and processed with MiXCR. A peak of at least 4% donor T cells among recipient peripheral blood mononuclear cells was the definition used for donor T cell macrochimerism. The full study reports these points: GvH clones were found in recipient bone marrow, and some of the GvH clones appeared earlier in ileal mucosa or blood, which is consistent with an intestinal mucosal origin. In patients with donor T cell macrochimerism, the allografts had high GvH to HvG T cell clonal ratios. Early after transplant, peak levels of circulating GvH clones were associated with declines in HvG clones. The relatively low number and heterogeneity of intestinal transplant patients limited the conclusions.

The CDR3 starts with the cysteine, ends with the phenylalanine, and has 16 residues. The DNA shown is the 48-base CDR3, in frame from base 1. CDR1 MNHNS and CDR2 SASEGT were looked up in the germline V gene. V and J are truncated by 0 bases and 3 bases respectively, leaving an intervening sequence of 12 bases. The library was obtained by the immunoSEQ multiplex PCR assay. For most patients, genomic DNA was isolated using the Qiagen DNeasy Blood and Tissue Kit and was shipped frozen to Adaptive Biotechnologies for TCR sequencing. Adaptive Biotechnologies carried out high-throughput TCR-beta CDR3 sequencing of genomic DNA for most patients. Processing in the source paper ran as follows. TCR sequencing data were retrieved from Adaptive's ImmunoSEQ software for around 19 patients, whereas three other patients were processed with MiXCR and VDJtools. To correct CD4 versus CD8 sorting errors, any sequence found in both subsets at a frequency ratio below 5:1 was removed. CDR3 nucleotide sequences shared between donor and recipient were removed because the origin of such sequences could not be assigned. To be classed as alloreactive, a clone needed at least 2-fold expansion over unstimulated cells and a minimum CFSE-low frequency of 0.002% (template counts) or 0.001% (read counts). Clones were considered mappable if detected in sequenced pre-transplant spleen, lymph node, or MLR CFSE-low populations of the donor or recipient. The cumulative frequency of alloreactive clones was calculated as a percentage of all sequences, weighted by copy number. Here the immuneACCESS table is served through TCRdb, limited to in-frame sequences with V and J called. Missing clones are a known gap in these copies; in checked studies unresolved V genes cover under half, and the rest lacks a known reason. D and trimming were read from the DNA, whereas the V and J calls and clone size are those reported in that table. A total of more than 100,000 clones appear in this sample, around 95% of them only once. Of the sample, more than 3% falls within the top ten clones.

A note on this clone: Its antigen is still unknown. No base-level quality is on record; no much larger clone is a single base apart.

The label giving this sample's time point can be read as: cells obtained before transplantation from donor or recipient. CD3+CD4+ and CD3+CD8+ populations were FACS-sorted from unstimulated pre-transplant donor and recipient cells taken from spleen or lymph nodes. This TCR derives from a human donor who received an intestinal transplant. Source: unstimulated CD8+ T cells sorted from spleen or lymph node cells, taken before intestinal transplant. The sequence is built from TRBV6-1 and TRBJ2-1, and perhaps TRBD2 as D gene, on 5 matching bases. The CDR3 reads as follows: CASSEAPSGGYNEQFF. The bases read TGTGCCAGCAGTGAAGCCCCCTCCGGAGGCTACAATGAGCAGTTCTTC.